One sample yielded the 7 T cell receptor beta chains listed below, sequenced in a study of CD8+CD57+ T cells in acquired aplastic anemia. TCR beta VDJ and CDR3 were profiled, and genomic DNA was the template. TCRdb itself ran the reads through MiXCR, one entry per CDR3 protein. Among approximately 170,000 distinct CDR3 sequences listed, around half were seen once. Sample: sorted CD4+, CD8+, or CD8+CD57+ T cells (not recorded which) from PBMCs. Receptor source: a human donor in good health, serving as a control.

This clonotype was observed at least ten times. The rearrangement uses TRBV6-5 and TRBJ2-7; TRBD1 matches 11 bases. CDR1 is MNHEY, CDR2 SVGAGI, per germline. CDR3 length equals 14 residues. V lost 6 bases, J lost 2 bases, and 3 bases stayed unmatched. The CDR3 here is CASRGQGGPYEQYF. The CDR3, as DNA: TGTGCCAGCAGGGGACAGGGGGGCCCCTACGAGCAGTACTTC.

In its sample, this clonotype was seen many times. The chain couples TRBV5-1 to TRBJ1-6; 7 bases match TRBD1. Looked up from germline, CDR1 is SGHRS and CDR2 is YFSETQ. This CDR3 spans 19 amino acids. Trimming took 0 bases from V and 0 from J; bases not matched to a gene: 9. CDR3 DNA sequence: TGCGCCAGCAGCTTGGGGGGACAGCACCTCAGCTCCTATAATTCACCCCTCCACTTT. This translates into CASSLGGQHLSSYNSPLHF.

The chain couples TRBV20-1 to TRBJ1-1; a possible D gene is TRBD1 (6 bases). CDR3 length equals 15 residues. V lost 6 bases and J 5 bases, leaving 22 bases between the germline ends. Germline CDR1 and CDR2: DFQATT and SNEGSKA (reference sequence). CDR3 amino acids: CSAIGSGRGATEAFF. CDR3 DNA sequence: TGCAGTGCGATAGGTTCAGGAAGGGGGGCGACTGAAGCTTTCTTT.

The chain carries TRBV2 and TRBJ2-3; 8 bases are a match to TRBD1. Germline values: CDR1 SNHLY, CDR2 FYNNEI. The V segment lost 4 bases and the J segment 6 bases; nucleotides outside the gene matches: 12. The CDR3 spans 16 residues. CDR3 bases: TGTGCCAGCAGTGCAATGTCAGCTCCAGGGGGCGATACGCAGTATTTT. Translating it yields CASSAMSAPGGDTQYF.

The J gene is TRBJ2-5, the V gene TRBV7-8; no firm D call. V dropped 5 bases and J dropped 1 base, with 8 bases sitting between them. The CDR3 spans 13 residues. CDR1 is SGHVS and CDR2 is FQNEAQ in the germline V gene. CDR3 nucleotide sequence: TGTGCCAGCAGCCGCTTGGTCCAAGAGACCCAGTACTTC. As protein: CASSRLVQETQYF.

Concerning this clonotype: The limits of the CDR3 on the DNA are not certain, so only TCRdb's listed CDR3 is given. This chain connects TRBV5-1 to TRBJ1-2. Germline V gene data show CDR1 as SGHRS and CDR2 as YFSETQ. The CDR3 spans 24 residues, counting both ends. The CDR3 region is CASTNQTSMYLCASSLNSGYGYTF.

This sequence joins TRBV5-1 and TRBJ1-2; TRBD1 might be the D (6 bases). With 2 bases removed from V and 10 bases from J, the gap between germline ends came to 12 bases. The germline CDR1 and CDR2 sequences are SGHRS and YFSETQ. The CDR3 is 12 amino acids. CDR3 coding DNA: TGCGCCAGCAGCTTCACCTCAGGGGACTACACCTTC. Translation: CASSFTSGDYTF.